This T cell receptor (beta chain) is drawn from a study of blood T cells in healthy people across ages. Total RNA, at least 5 micrograms per sample, was extracted from PBMCs. The second PCR ran about 6 to 11 cycles with a sample-barcoded 5' primer and J-beta primers. One entry per CDR3 protein results from TCRdb running MiXCR on the 5' RACE reads. The sample has 600,000 to 900,000 distinct CDR3 sequences, 20% to 30% seen once; the top ten hold under 3%. The CDR3 is 16 residues long. J was trimmed by 4 bases and V by 5 bases; bases with no gene match: 11. These data are also associated with another study on T cells of mothers and their children. According to that study: Donors comprised three healthy Caucasian mothers plus their six children.

V is TRBV12-3 or TRBV12-4 and J is TRBJ2-3; the match to TRBD1 covers 8 bases. Material: blood. The sequence came from a boy younger than 18 in good health. This CDR3 reads CASSHTLDRVADTQYF. In nucleotides, the CDR3 is TGTGCCAGCAGTCACACCCTGGACAGGGTCGCAGATACGCAGTATTTT.